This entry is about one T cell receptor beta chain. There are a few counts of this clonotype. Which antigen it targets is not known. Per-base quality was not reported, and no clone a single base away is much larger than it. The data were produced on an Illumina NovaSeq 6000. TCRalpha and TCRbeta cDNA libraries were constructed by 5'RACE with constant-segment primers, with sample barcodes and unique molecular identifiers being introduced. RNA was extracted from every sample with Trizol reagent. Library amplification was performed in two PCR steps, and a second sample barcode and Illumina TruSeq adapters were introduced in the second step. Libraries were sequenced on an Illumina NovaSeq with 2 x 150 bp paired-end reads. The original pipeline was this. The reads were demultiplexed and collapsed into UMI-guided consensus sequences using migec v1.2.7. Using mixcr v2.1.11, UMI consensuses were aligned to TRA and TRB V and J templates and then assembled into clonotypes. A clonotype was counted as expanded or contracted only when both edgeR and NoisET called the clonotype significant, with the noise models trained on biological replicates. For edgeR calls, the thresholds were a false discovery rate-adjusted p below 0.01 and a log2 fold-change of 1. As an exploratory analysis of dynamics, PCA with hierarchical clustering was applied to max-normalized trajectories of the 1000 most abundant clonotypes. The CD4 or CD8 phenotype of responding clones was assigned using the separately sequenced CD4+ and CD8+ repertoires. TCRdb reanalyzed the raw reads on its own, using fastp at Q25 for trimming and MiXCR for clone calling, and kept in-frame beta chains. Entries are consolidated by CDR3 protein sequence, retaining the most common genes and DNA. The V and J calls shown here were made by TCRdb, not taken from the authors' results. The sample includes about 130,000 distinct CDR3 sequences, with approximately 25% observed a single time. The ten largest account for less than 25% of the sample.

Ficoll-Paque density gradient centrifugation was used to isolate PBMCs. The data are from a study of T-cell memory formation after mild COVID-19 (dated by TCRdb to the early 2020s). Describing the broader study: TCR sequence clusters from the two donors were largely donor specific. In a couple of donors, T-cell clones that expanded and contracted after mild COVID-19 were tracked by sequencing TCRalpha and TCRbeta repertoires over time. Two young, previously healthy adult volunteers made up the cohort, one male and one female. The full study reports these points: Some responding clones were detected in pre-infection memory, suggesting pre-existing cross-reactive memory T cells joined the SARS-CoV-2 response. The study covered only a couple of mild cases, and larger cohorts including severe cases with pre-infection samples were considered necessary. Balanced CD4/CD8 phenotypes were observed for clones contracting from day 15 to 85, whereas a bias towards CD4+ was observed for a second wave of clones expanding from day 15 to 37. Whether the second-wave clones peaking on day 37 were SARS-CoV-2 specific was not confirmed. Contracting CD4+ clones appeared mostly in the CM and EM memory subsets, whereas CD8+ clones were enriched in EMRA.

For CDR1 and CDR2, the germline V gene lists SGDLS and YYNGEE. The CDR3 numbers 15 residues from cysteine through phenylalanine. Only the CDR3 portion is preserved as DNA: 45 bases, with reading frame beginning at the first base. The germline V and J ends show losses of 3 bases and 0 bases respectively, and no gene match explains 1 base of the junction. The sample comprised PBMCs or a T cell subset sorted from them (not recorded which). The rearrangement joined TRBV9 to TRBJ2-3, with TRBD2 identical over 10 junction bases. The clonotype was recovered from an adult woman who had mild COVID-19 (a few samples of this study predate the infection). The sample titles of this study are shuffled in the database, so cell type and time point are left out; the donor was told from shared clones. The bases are TGTGCCAGCAGCGCTAGCGGGAGAAGCACAGATACGCAGTATTTT. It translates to CASSASGRSTDTQYF.